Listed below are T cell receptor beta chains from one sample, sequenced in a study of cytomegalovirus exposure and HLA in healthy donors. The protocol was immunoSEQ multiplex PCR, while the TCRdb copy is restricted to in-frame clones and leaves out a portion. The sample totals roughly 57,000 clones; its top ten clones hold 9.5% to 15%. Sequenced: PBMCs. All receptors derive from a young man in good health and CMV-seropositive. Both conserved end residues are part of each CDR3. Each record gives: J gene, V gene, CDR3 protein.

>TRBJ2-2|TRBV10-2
CASSVGTRGTGELFF
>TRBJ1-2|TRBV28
CASSLKPGANYGYTF
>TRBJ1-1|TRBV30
CAWSRVLGGNTEAFF
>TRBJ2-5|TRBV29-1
CSGTLEETQYF
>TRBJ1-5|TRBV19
CASSVGGRNQPQHF
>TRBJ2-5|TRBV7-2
CASSSPPRLETQYF
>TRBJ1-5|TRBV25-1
CASSEGTHKEVQPQHF
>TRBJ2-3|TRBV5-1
CASSLEGALDTQYF
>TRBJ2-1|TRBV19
CASSMQRAQFF
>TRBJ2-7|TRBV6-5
CASRGLAGDHEQYF
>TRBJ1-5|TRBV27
CASSGVGASQPQHF
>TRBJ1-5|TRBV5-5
CASSDLGGQTQHF
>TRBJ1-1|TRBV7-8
CASRPDTFMNTEAFF
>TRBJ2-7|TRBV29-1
CSALPGTGYEQYF
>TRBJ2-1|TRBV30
CAWRAGGSYNEQFF
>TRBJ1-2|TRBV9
CASSPWDRGYGYTF
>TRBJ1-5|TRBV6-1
CASSELGEGQPQHF
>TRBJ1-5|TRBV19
CASRELSRGNQPQHF
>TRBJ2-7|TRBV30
CAWSVGESSYEQYF
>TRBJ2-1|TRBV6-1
CASSASREFYNEQFF
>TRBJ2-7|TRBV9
CASSVRDTNYEQYF
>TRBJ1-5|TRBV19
CASSKKGTGYYSNQPQHF
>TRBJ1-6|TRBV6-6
CASAESYNSPLHF
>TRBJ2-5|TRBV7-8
CASSQIAGDGGETQYF
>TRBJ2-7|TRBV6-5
CASTALAGSEQYF
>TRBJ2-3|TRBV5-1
CASSTRPAGATDTQYF
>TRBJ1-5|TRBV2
CASSDYTGSIDQPQHF
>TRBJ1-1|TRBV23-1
CASSQTGRCTEAFF
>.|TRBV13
CASSIRLAGAIYEQYF
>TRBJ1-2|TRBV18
CASSPLGKGALYGYTF
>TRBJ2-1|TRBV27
CASSLFRTPNEQFF
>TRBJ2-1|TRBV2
CASSEMLGPYNEQFF
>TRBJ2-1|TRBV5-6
CASSYGLAGSSEQFF
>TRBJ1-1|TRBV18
CASSAERKNTEAFF
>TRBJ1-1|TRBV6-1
CASSGFFRNTEAFF
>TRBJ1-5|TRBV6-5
CASSYSEGGSNQPQHF
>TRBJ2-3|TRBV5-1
CASSLDRPGTSGKTDTQYF
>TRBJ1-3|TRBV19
CASSSLSGSGNTIYF
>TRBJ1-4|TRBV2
CASSDPTGATNEKLFF
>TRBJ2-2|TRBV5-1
CASSLGGTNTGELFF
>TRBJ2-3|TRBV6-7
CAGPGQRITDTQYF
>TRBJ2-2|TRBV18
CASSPGQTGELFF
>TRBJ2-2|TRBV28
CASSDTSRTTTGELFF
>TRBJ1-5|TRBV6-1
CASSEWTETNQPQHF
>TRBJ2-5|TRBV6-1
CASSKGQGGTQYF
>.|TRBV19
CASSSGSRDRGSYEQYF
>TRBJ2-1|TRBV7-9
CASSLGTSGRFYNEQFF
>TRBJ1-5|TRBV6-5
CASSRDSNQPQHF
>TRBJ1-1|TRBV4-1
CASSHPAGGNTEAFF
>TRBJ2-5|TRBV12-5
CASGSLRETQYF
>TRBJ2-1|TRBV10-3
CAISESPRTSLHNEQFF
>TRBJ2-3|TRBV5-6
CASSWILGDSSDTQYF
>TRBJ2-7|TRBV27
CASSQNPGQGPYEQYF
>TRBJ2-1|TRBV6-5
CASSYSNRGPYNEQFF
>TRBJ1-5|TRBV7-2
CASSLVGARNQPQHF
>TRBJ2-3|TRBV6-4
CASWAGTPSTDTQYF
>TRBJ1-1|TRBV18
CASSPRVDMNTEAFF
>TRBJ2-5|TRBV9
CASSVGGRGLETQYF
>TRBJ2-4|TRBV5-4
CASSFHRRGGARDIQYF